These T cell receptor beta chains were read from a single sample in a study of CXCR3-negative and CXCR3-positive naive CD8 T cells. TCRdb reprocessed the 5' RACE reads; each CDR3 protein has one entry and no DNA is given. This repertoire comprises 150,000 or so distinct CDR3 sequences; its ten largest clones make up just under 0.5%. The sequenced sample consisted of naive CXCR3- CD8+ T cells from blood. The receptors here all came from a human donor in good health. Some clones in this sample may be carry-over from other donors' samples. The CDR3 runs from the conserved cysteine through the conserved F or W.

TRBV9	TRBJ2-3	CASSEDSHTDTQYF
TRBV28	TRBJ2-1	CASSLGVYNEQFF
TRBV6-6	TRBJ2-5	CASSYRAGTETQYF
TRBV28	TRBJ2-1	CASSPLRNGDRFF
TRBV5-1	TRBJ2-3	CASSLVDGTDTQYF
TRBV25-1	TRBJ2-7	CASLTGDGSDKQYF
TRBV13	TRBJ1-2	CARSLGGQDSNYGYTF
TRBV4-1	TRBJ2-7	CASSPSGRLTSGRAYEQYF
TRBV29-1	TRBJ2-7	CSVVVTGGGEQYF
TRBV7-9	TRBJ2-3	CASSSGGRADTQYF
TRBV6-5	TRBJ2-1	CASFHGGSYNEQFF
TRBV15	TRBJ2-1	CATSRVWFEQFF
TRBV13	TRBJ2-1	CASSTGRGHLYNEQFF
TRBV5-1	TRBJ2-7	CASSLTGDPYEQYF
TRBV13	TRBJ1-2	CASSLGTGEWDGYTF
TRBV27	TRBJ2-1	CASSLSLRNEQFF
TRBV28	TRBJ1-5	CASGTGGSNQPQHF
TRBV10-3	TRBJ2-5	CAISEQDRGGETQYF
TRBV12-3/TRBV12-4	TRBJ2-1	CASSFRERSHEQFF
TRBV7-9	TRBJ2-1	CASSPPGQGSSGGQFF
TRBV10-2	TRBJ2-7	CASYEVGVAGVNEQYF